Each of the 27 T cell receptor beta chains below was sequenced from the same sample in a study of blood T cell repertoires in COVID-19. The assay was immunoSEQ multiplex PCR, and TCRdb's table has in-frame clones only and misses some. Of 300,000 to 350,000 clones in the sample, 90% were seen once. The sample taken for sequencing was PBMCs or T cells enriched from blood (not recorded which). The receptors were gathered from a woman aged 18-29 years with acute COVID-19.

The chain employs TRBV6-5 and TRBJ2-7; 7 positions agree with TRBD2. CDR3 size: 15 residues. Germline CDR1 MNHEY, CDR2 SVGAGI. The junction had 13 bases not matched to a gene; V was cut back by 7 bases and J by 4 bases. The CDR3 here is CASTPWGGEIYEQYF. CDR3 nucleotide sequence: TGTGCCAGCACACCCTGGGGGGGGGAGATTTACGAGCAGTACTTC.

V gene TRBV2 combines with J gene TRBJ2-5; 8 bases line up with TRBD1. There are 16 residues in the CDR3. CDR1 SNHLY and CDR2 FYNNEI come from the germline V gene. With V trimmed by 0 bases and J by 2 bases, 5 bases remained unmatched. The CDR3 loop is CASSEALGQVQETQYF. For the CDR3, the DNA is TGTGCCAGCAGTGAAGCATTGGGACAGGTACAAGAGACCCAGTACTTC.

The chain combines TRBV28 with TRBJ1-2; no definite D call. The CDR3 has 17 residues. CDR1 is MDHEN, CDR2 SYDVKM, per germline. Trimming took off 3 bases at V and 3 bases at J, with 20 bases between the two ends. CDR3 region: CASSFIVTGTWDYGYTF. CDR3 sequence (DNA): TGTGCCAGCAGTTTTATTGTCACGGGAACTTGGGACTATGGCTACACCTTC.

The CDR3 DNA follows: TGTGCCAGCTCCCCGGGACAGGCCCGCTCTGGAAACACCATATATTTT. It codes for CASSPGQARSGNTIYF. The gene calls are TRBV18 and TRBJ1-3; 8 bases map to TRBD1. J was trimmed by 0 bases and V by 6 bases; bases with no gene match: 7. The CDR3 contains 16 residues. Germline CDR1 is KGHSH and CDR2 is LQKENI.

The chain joins TRBV30 to TRBJ1-3; D is unclear. This CDR3 contains 11 residues. V gave up 7 bases and J gave up 0 bases, with 4 bases separating them. Germline V gene lookup returns CDR1 GTSNPN and CDR2 SVGIG (reference sequence). This CDR3 reads CAFNSGNTIYF. The CDR3 DNA reads TGTGCCTTTAACTCTGGAAACACCATATATTTT. The whole variable domain, filled in from reference TRBV30 and TRBJ1-3, reads SQTIHQWPATLVQPVGSPLSLECTVEGTSNPNLYWYRQAAGRGLQLLFYSVGIGQISSEVPQNLSASRPQDRQFILSSKKLLLSDSGFYLCAFNSGNTIYFGEGSWLTVV.

The chain is built from TRBV24-1 and TRBJ2-2; TRBD1 is a possible D gene (5 bases). The CDR3 consists of 15 residues. Trimming cost V 9 bases and J 2 bases, with 15 bases left between them. The germline V gene has CDR1 KGHDR and CDR2 SFDVKD. The CDR3 is CATDAGQTNTGELFF. CDR3 DNA: TGTGCCACCGACGCTGGACAAACAAACACCGGGGAGCTGTTTTTT.

The chain combines TRBV28 with TRBJ2-2, with 11 bases aligning to TRBD2. CDR1 and CDR2 (germline): MDHEN, SYDVKM. CDR3 length equals 18 residues. After removal of 5 bases from V and 5 bases from J, the junction contained 13 bases not matched to a gene. In nucleotides, the CDR3 is TGTGCCAGCAGTCTACACCTAGCGGGAGGAGGAGGTACCGGGGAGCTGTTTTTT. Translated: CASSLHLAGGGGTGELFF. Full variable domain (rest looked up from reference TRBV28 and TRBJ2-2): DVKVTQSSRYLVKRTGEKVFLECVQDMDHENMFWYRQDPGLGLRLIYFSYDVKMKEKGDIPEGYSVSREKKERFSLILESASTNQTSMYLCASSLHLAGGGGTGELFFGEGSRLTVL.

Note on this clone: Other DNA variants within this sample encode the same CDR3. In DNA, the CDR3 is TGTGCCAGCAGCGTAGGGACTAGCCAAGAGACCCAGTACTTC. Amino acid sequence: CASSVGTSQETQYF. The V and J genes are TRBV9 and TRBJ2-5; the match to TRBD2 covers 7 bases. CDR1 is SGDLS, CDR2 YYNGEE, per germline. Trimming at V came to 0 bases and at J to 1 base, leaving 0 bases not matched to a gene. The CDR3 length is 14 residues.

The chain recombines TRBV14 with TRBJ1-1; D unresolved. V lost 4 bases to trimming and J lost 5 bases, with 8 bases between them. CDR3 size: 12 residues. From germline, CDR1 is SGHDN and CDR2 FVKESK. The CDR3 region is CASSRPGTEAFF. Written as DNA, the CDR3 is TGTGCCAGCAGCCGTCCGGGAACTGAAGCTTTCTTT.

V gene TRBV13 combines with J gene TRBJ1-1; the match to TRBD1 covers 9 bases. The length of the CDR3 is 13 residues. Germline-derived CDR1 and CDR2 are PRHDT and FYEKMQ (reference sequence). J lost 6 bases, V lost 4 bases, and 3 bases had no gene match. CDR3 amino acids: CASSWDRDPEAFF. The CDR3 DNA is TGTGCCAGCAGCTGGGACAGGGACCCTGAAGCTTTCTTT.

The chain has TRBV19 and TRBJ1-2; unclear D gene. The V end lost 7 bases, the J end lost 0 bases, and 15 bases lay between the germline ends. Germline loops: CDR1 LNHDA, CDR2 SQIVND (reference sequence). The CDR3 loop spans 15 amino acids. As DNA, the CDR3 is TGTGCCAGTAACCTGATGGGCACTTCTAACTATGGCTACACCTTC. Translating gives CASNLMGTSNYGYTF.

This clone has a single count. This rearrangement joins TRBV28 to TRBJ2-7; TRBD2 matches 10 bases. Trimming took 5 bases from V and 2 from J; bases not matched to a gene: 6. Germline V gene sequence: CDR1 MDHEN, CDR2 SYDVKM. CDR3 length equals 15 residues. CDR3 region: CASSPLAGAAYEQYF. The CDR3 DNA is TGTGCCAGCAGTCCGCTAGCGGGAGCTGCCTACGAGCAGTACTTC.

The V gene is TRBV5-1, the J gene TRBJ2-7; TRBD2 matches at 12 bases. Germline assignment: CDR1 SGHRS and CDR2 YFSETQ. The CDR3 consists of 15 residues. After removal of 3 bases from V and 6 bases from J, the junction contained 7 bases not matched to a gene. The CDR3 loop is CASSSLAGGPSEQYF. In DNA, the CDR3 is TGCGCCAGCAGCTCCCTAGCGGGAGGGCCCTCCGAGCAGTACTTC.

The chain is built from TRBV12-3 or TRBV12-4 and TRBJ2-5; D may be TRBD2 (6 bases). This CDR3 is 12 amino acids long. With 8 bases removed from V and 4 bases from J, the gap between germline ends came to 11 bases. CDR3 sequence: CASGWRVETQYF. The CDR3 DNA follows: TGTGCCAGCGGATGGAGGGTAGAGACCCAGTACTTC.

CDR3 region: CASSQDPGNYGYTF. In DNA, the CDR3 is TGTGCCAGCAGCCAAGATCCCGGGAACTATGGCTACACCTTC. The chain employs TRBV3-1 (or the pseudogene TRBV3-2) and TRBJ1-2, with unresolved D. V gave up 0 bases and J gave up 2 bases, with 7 bases separating them. This CDR3 contains 14 residues. Germline values: CDR1 LGHDT, CDR2 YNNKEL (reference sequence).

This clone was picked up one time. This sequence joins TRBV18 and TRBJ2-1, with TRBD2 matching over 13 bases. The V gene's germline CDR1 is KGHSH and CDR2 LQKENI. The junction had 8 bases not matched to a gene; V was cut back by 3 bases and J by 6 bases. This CDR3 region has 17 residues. CDR3: CASSPQGGLAGPNEQFF. In nucleotides, the CDR3 is TGTGCCAGCTCACCGCAGGGGGGACTAGCGGGACCCAATGAGCAGTTCTTC.

The gene calls are TRBV13 and TRBJ2-7, with a possible D match to TRBD2 (6 bases). Between the trimmed V and J ends, which lost 4 bases and 0 bases, there was a span of 10 bases. CDR3 size: 14 residues. CDR1 is PRHDT and CDR2 is FYEKMQ in the germline V gene (reference sequence). The DNA of the CDR3 is TGTGCCAGCAGCTCTATGCGGGGCTCCTACGAGCAGTACTTC. It yields the protein CASSSMRGSYEQYF.

CDR3 in amino acids: CASSLGWTSESSGANVLTF. CDR3 bases: TGTGCCAGCAGCTTAGGCTGGACTAGCGAGTCGTCTGGGGCCAACGTCCTGACTTTC. V is TRBV7-9 and J is TRBJ2-6, with 9 bases matching TRBD2. Germline V lookup: CDR1 SEHNR, CDR2 FQNEAQ (reference sequence). The length of the CDR3 is 19 residues. With V trimmed by 1 base and J by 1 base, 8 bases remained unmatched.

A remark on this clone: In the same sample, other DNA sequences code for this CDR3. The chain combines TRBV28 with TRBJ1-5; D ambiguous. With 2 bases removed from V and 4 bases from J, the gap between germline ends came to 6 bases. This CDR3 has 13 residues. Germline loops: CDR1 MDHEN, CDR2 SYDVKM. DNA of the CDR3: TGTGCCAGCAGTTTACGGGTGAATCAGCCCCAGCATTTT. Its protein product is CASSLRVNQPQHF.

The chain combines TRBV28 with TRBJ2-1; the match to TRBD1 covers 8 bases. V shed 8 bases and J 2 bases; nucleotides not matched to a gene: 2. The germline V gene encodes CDR1 MDHEN and CDR2 SYDVKM. The CDR3 has 13 amino acids. The CDR3 spells CASQGAAYNEQFF. The CDR3 coding sequence is TGTGCCAGCCAGGGGGCCGCCTACAATGAGCAGTTCTTC.

V gene TRBV27 combines with J gene TRBJ2-7; D may be TRBD1 (6 bases). The CDR3 has 16 amino acids. Germline CDR1 MNHEY, CDR2 SMNVEV (reference sequence). Trimming took 6 bases from V and 1 from J, leaving 19 bases between them. CDR3 DNA sequence: TGTGCCAGCAGGGGAATTCAGGGGACGAAATCCTACGAGCAGTACTTC. This gives the protein CASRGIQGTKSYEQYF.

The chain has TRBV28 and TRBJ1-4; 8 nucleotides match TRBD1. CDR1 is MDHEN, CDR2 SYDVKM, per germline. Trimming removed 7 bases from V and 5 bases from J; junction bases left unmatched: 6. This CDR3 has 14 residues. CDR3 in amino acids: CASIWTGRNEKLFF. The CDR3 bases are TGTGCCAGCATTTGGACAGGGAGGAATGAAAAACTGTTTTTT.

This chain connects TRBV6-5 to TRBJ1-1; D unresolved. The CDR3 is made up of 13 amino acids. Germline V gene data show CDR1 as MNHEY and CDR2 as SVGAGI. Trimming shortened V by 6 bases and J by 0 bases, and 8 bases separated the two germline ends. This CDR3 reads CASRITVNTEAFF. In DNA form, the CDR3 reads TGTGCCAGCAGAATCACAGTGAACACTGAAGCTTTCTTT.

J is TRBJ1-3 and V is TRBV7-6; D is ambiguous. The length of the CDR3 is 18 residues. Trimming removed 1 base from V and 0 bases from J, with 16 bases in between. The germline gives CDR1 SGHVS, CDR2 FNYEAQ. Here the CDR3 DNA reads TGTGCCAGCAGCTTAGAGGCCCAAGATCCTAGCTCTGGAAACACCATATATTTT. Translation: CASSLEAQDPSSGNTIYF.

This chain connects TRBV7-3 to TRBJ2-1; 9 nucleotides line up with TRBD1. Germline CDR1 SGHTA, CDR2 FQGTGA. Trimming at V came to 2 bases and at J to 4 bases, leaving 6 bases not matched to a gene. The CDR3 contains 16 residues. The CDR3 loop reads CASSLEPGQGYNEQFF. The CDR3 DNA reads TGTGCCAGCAGCTTAGAACCGGGACAGGGTTACAATGAGCAGTTCTTC.

The rearrangement links TRBV9 to TRBJ2-5; D gene unclear. CDR1 is SGDLS, CDR2 YYNGEE, per germline. The CDR3 length is 16 residues. V gave up 1 base and J gave up 4 bases, with 17 bases separating them. CDR3 region: CASSVSRNSAAETQYF. The CDR3 DNA is TGTGCCAGCAGCGTATCTCGAAACTCGGCGGCAGAGACCCAGTACTTC.

This clone was counted only a few times. V gene TRBV10-1 combines with J gene TRBJ2-7, with TRBD2 matching over 14 bases. Germline CDR1 and CDR2: WNHNN and SYGVQD (reference sequence). Trimming removed 6 bases from V and 5 bases from J; junction bases left unmatched: 6. CDR3 length: 15 amino acids. CDR3 bases: TGCGCCAGCAGCGTCGGGACTAGCGGGAGCCACGAGCAGTACTTC. Encoded protein: CASSVGTSGSHEQYF.